Shown below are 29 T cell receptor beta chains from a single sample sequenced in a study of regulatory T cells in long-lasting Graves disease. The time point here: newly diagnosed GD, antithyroid drugs for less than 3 months. PBMC RNA was the source of the TCR library. Libraries of TCR beta came from iRepertoire HTBI primers plus Arm-PCR of CDR3 regions. TCRdb passed the multiplex PCR reads through MiXCR, listing each CDR3 protein once. The sample consists of about 360,000 distinct CDR3 sequences, roughly 16% of them appearing once. These data were also reused for a study on T cells in Graves' hyperthyroidism and ophthalmopathy.

The sequences come from peripheral blood mononuclear cells (PBMCs), collected at new diagnosis, from a patient treated with antithyroid drugs. The source of these receptors is a young woman with Graves disease.

The genes are TRBV7-9 and TRBJ2-1; 11 bases fit TRBD2. Germline assignment: CDR1 SEHNR and CDR2 FQNEAQ (reference sequence). The ends lost 5 bases at V and 2 bases at J; junction bases unmatched: 5. The CDR3 runs to 16 residues. The CDR3 nucleotides are TGTGCCAGCAGCGGCGAGACTAGCGGGACCTACAATGAGCAGTTCTTC. This sequence encodes CASSGETSGTYNEQFF.

Many counts were recorded for this clonotype. The CDR3 nucleotides are TGTGCCAGTTCCTCGGGGGCGGGAAACAATGAGCAGTTCTTC. It yields the protein CASSSGAGNNEQFF. The chain is built from TRBV28 and TRBJ2-1; tentatively, D is TRBD1 or TRBD2 (6 bases each). The V gene's germline CDR1 is MDHEN and CDR2 SYDVKM. The CDR3 is 14 amino acids. V gave up 9 bases and J gave up 5 bases, with 17 bases separating them.

This clonotype was counted many times. This chain connects TRBV11-2 to TRBJ1-1, with a weak D call TRBD1 (5 bases). V was clipped by 1 base and J by 4 bases, with 10 bases between them. This CDR3 has 14 residues. Germline CDR1 is SGHAT and CDR2 is FQNNGV. The CDR3 reads CASSLVGGGTEAFF. For the CDR3, the DNA is TGTGCCAGCAGCTTAGTCGGGGGAGGCACTGAAGCTTTCTTT. The entire variable domain, with the rest obtained from reference TRBV11-2 and TRBJ1-1, is as follows: EAGVAQSPRYKIIEKRQSVAFWCNPISGHATLYWYQQILGQGPKLLIQFQNNGVVDDSQLPKDRFSAERLKGVDSTLKIQPAKLEDSAVYLCASSLVGGGTEAFFGQGTRLTVV.

In this sample, this clonotype turned up many times. This chain links TRBV12-3 or TRBV12-4 with TRBJ2-3, with D unclear. With 3 bases removed from V and 9 bases from J, the gap between germline ends came to 16 bases. The CDR3 length is 14 residues. The CDR3 nucleotides read TGTGCCAGCAGTTTCCAGCCTACCGGCGAGACGCAGTATTTT. Translation gives CASSFQPTGETQYF.

This clonotype was seen more than once but under ten times. This is likely a read error, given that the CDR3 carries no conserved phenylalanine or tryptophan at its end. The chain has TRBV30 and TRBJ1-5; D ambiguous. The CDR3 length is 13 residues. Looked up from germline, CDR1 is GTSNPN and CDR2 is SVGIG (reference sequence). The V and J ends lost 0 bases and 7 bases respectively, with 10 bases between them. DNA of the CDR3: TGTGCCTGGAGTGTTTCGGGTTTGCAGCCCCAGCATCTT. As protein: CAWSVSGLQPQHL.

This clonotype occurred many times. The J gene is TRBJ1-1, the V gene TRBV12-3 or TRBV12-4; no clear D. Trimming took 8 bases from V and 5 from J, leaving 18 bases between them. This CDR3 spans 14 amino acids. This chain's CDR3 is CASLLWGLETEAFF. CDR3 nucleotides: TGTGCCAGCCTCCTCTGGGGTTTAGAGACTGAAGCTTTCTTT.

This clonotype has a count of ten or more. CDR3 sequence (DNA): TGTGCCAGCAGCGTAGGAGGACAGGGAGAGTTCTTC. The encoded protein is CASSVGGQGEFF. The chain has TRBV7-9 and TRBJ2-1; 8 bases align to TRBD1. Trimming cost V 5 bases and J 14 bases; bases outside gene matches: 8. The germline gives CDR1 SEHNR, CDR2 FQNEAQ (reference sequence). The CDR3 has 12 residues.

At least ten counts were recorded for this clonotype. This rearrangement joins TRBV11-2 to TRBJ2-5, with D unresolved. Deletions cut 5 bases from V and 2 bases from J, with 12 bases between. The germline V gene encodes CDR1 SGHAT and CDR2 FQNNGV. This CDR3 is built from 14 residues. The CDR3 DNA is TGTGCCAGCAGCCGCGCGGCGTTTCAAGAGACCCAGTACTTC. It translates to CASSRAAFQETQYF.

The sample holds many counts of this clonotype. A much larger clone is a single base away; this may be a read error. The gene calls are TRBV11-2 and TRBJ1-1; D not certain. CDR3 length: 13 residues. Trimming pared 5 bases from V and 2 bases from J, leaving 9 bases between. Germline CDR1 is SGHAT and CDR2 is FQNNGV. CDR3 sequence reads: CASSPRGNTEAFF. The DNA for the CDR3 is TGTGCCAGCAGCCCTCGGGGTAACACTGAAGCTTTCTTT. Together with reference TRBV11-2 and TRBJ1-1, the CDR3 gives the full variable domain: EAGVAQSPRYKIIEKRQSVAFWCNPISGHATLYWYQQILGQGPKLLIQFQNNGVVDDSQLPKDRFSAERLKGVDSTLKIQPAKLEDSAVYLCASSPRGNTEAFFGQGTRLTVV.

A few counts support this clonotype. The rearrangement links TRBV19 to TRBJ2-7; D might be TRBD1 or TRBD2, each matching 7 bases. Germline-derived CDR1 and CDR2 are LNHDA and SQIVND (reference sequence). This CDR3 region has 14 residues. V lost 6 bases and J lost 4, with 16 bases in between. CDR3 amino acids: CASRETGRVYEQYF. The CDR3, as DNA: TGTGCCAGTAGAGAGACAGGGAGGGTATACGAGCAGTACTTC.

This clonotype has at least ten counts. The J gene is TRBJ2-7, the V gene TRBV12-3 or TRBV12-4; D ambiguous. CDR3 length: 13 residues. V shed 3 bases and J shed 3 bases, with 9 bases lying between them. The CDR3 coding sequence is TGTGCCAGCAGTTTTCAGAGCGACTACGAGCAGTACTTC. Its protein product is CASSFQSDYEQYF.

In this sample, this clonotype turned up many times. This chain links TRBV30 with TRBJ1-1; unclear D gene. This CDR3 comprises 11 residues. Germline V gene sequence: CDR1 GTSNPN, CDR2 SVGIG (reference sequence). V was clipped by 4 bases and J by 1 base, with 4 bases between them. CDR3 residues: CAWMRNTEAFF. CDR3 DNA sequence: TGTGCCTGGATGAGGAACACTGAAGCTTTCTTT.

This clonotype came up a few times. The rearrangement links TRBV6-1 to TRBJ1-4, with a possible D match to TRBD1 (5 bases). Trimming removed 6 bases at V and 5 bases at J, with 16 bases between. The germline V gene encodes CDR1 MNHNS and CDR2 SASEGT. The CDR3 loop spans 15 amino acids. CDR3 coding DNA: TGTGCCAGCAGCCAAGCGGACACCCAGAATGAAAAACTGTTTTTT. Its translation: CASSQADTQNEKLFF.

This clonotype came up a few times. The chain combines TRBV9 with TRBJ2-5; TRBD2 matches at 9 bases. Germline V gene data show CDR1 as SGDLS and CDR2 as YYNGEE. The CDR3 sequence is 15 residues long. V trimming: 5 bases; J trimming: 5 bases; junction bases outside the gene matches: 10. CDR3 residues: CASSPTPSGRETQYF. The CDR3 DNA follows: TGTGCCAGCAGTCCCACCCCCAGCGGGAGGGAGACCCAGTACTTC.

This clonotype was recorded at least ten times. The chain is built from TRBV24-1 and TRBJ1-5; 9 bases agree with TRBD1. This CDR3 is 16 amino acids long. Germline V gene lookup returns CDR1 KGHDR and CDR2 SFDVKD. V was clipped by 3 bases and J by 2 bases; unmatched bases: 4. The CDR3 bases are TGTGCCACCAGTGATACCGGGACAGGGCGCAATCAGCCCCAGCATTTT. As protein: CATSDTGTGRNQPQHF.

This clonotype was observed once. A far larger clone differs by one base, so this is likely a read error. This chain uses TRBV3-1 with TRBJ2-5; 8 bases match TRBD1. The CDR3 runs 16 residues. Germline lookup yields CDR1 LGHDT and CDR2 YNNKEL (reference sequence). This CDR3 is CASSQEWDRSANEQLF. For the CDR3, the DNA is TGTGCCAGCAGCCAAGAATGGGACAGGAGTGCCAATGAGCAGCTCTTC.

This clonotype was recorded many times. J is TRBJ1-1 and V is TRBV11-2; TRBD1 might be the D (5 bases). The germline V gene has CDR1 SGHAT and CDR2 FQNNGV. The CDR3 consists of 13 residues. Trimming stripped 5 bases from V and 7 bases from J, with 14 bases between. The CDR3 sequence: CASSGGWGSEAFF. The CDR3 DNA sequence: TGTGCCAGCAGCGGCGGATGGGGGAGTGAAGCTTTCTTT.

On this clonotype: This clone may be a read error of a much larger clone one base away. The rearrangement links TRBV7-2 to TRBJ2-2, with TRBD1 matching over 10 bases. Germline V gene lookup returns CDR1 SGHTA and CDR2 FQGNSA. CDR3 size: 15 residues. The CDR3 DNA is TGTGCCAGCAGCCTACGACAGGGGGCTATCGGGGAGCCGTTTTTT. It specifies CASSLRQGAIGEPFF.

The table lists this clonotype with many counts. The CDR3 loop reads CAWSEGESPTDTQYF. CDR3 DNA: TGTGCCTGGAGCGAGGGGGAGTCCCCCACAGATACGCAGTATTTT. The chain combines TRBV30 with TRBJ2-3, with D possibly matching TRBD1 (6 bases). The CDR3 is made up of 15 amino acids. V lost 3 bases and J 2 bases, leaving 15 bases between the germline ends. The germline V gene encodes CDR1 GTSNPN and CDR2 SVGIG (reference sequence).

The sample holds many counts of this clonotype. The V and J genes are TRBV12-3 or TRBV12-4 and TRBJ2-2; 9 positions match TRBD1. The V and J ends lost 6 bases and 5 bases, in that order; junction bases with no gene match: 7. The CDR3 sequence is 15 residues long. The CDR3 protein is CASRPGTGRTGELFF. The CDR3 DNA follows: TGTGCCAGCAGGCCCGGGACAGGGAGGACCGGGGAGCTGTTTTTT.

This clonotype was found a few times. The V and J genes are TRBV20-1 and TRBJ1-5; 10 bases are shared with TRBD1. Trimming removed 6 bases from V and 6 bases from J; junction bases left unmatched: 14. This CDR3 is built from 16 residues. The germline gives CDR1 DFQATT, CDR2 SNEGSKA (reference sequence). The CDR3 reads CSARVVPGTGVQPQHF. The CDR3 DNA reads as TGCAGTGCCCGAGTCGTACCCGGGACAGGGGTTCAGCCCCAGCATTTT.

This clonotype was counted at least ten times. The chain carries TRBV11-3 and TRBJ2-2; no reliable D call. The CDR3 is 13 amino acids. V was clipped by 1 base and J by 6 bases, with 6 bases between them. Looked up from germline, CDR1 is SGHNT and CDR2 is YENEEA. The CDR3 spells CASSLVYAGELFF. The CDR3 nucleotides are TGTGCCAGCAGCTTAGTATACGCCGGGGAGCTGTTTTTT.

V usage is TRBV29-1 and J usage is TRBJ2-2, with TRBD1 identical over 7 bases. The CDR3 length is 13 residues. The V gene's germline CDR1 is SQVTM and CDR2 ANQGSEA. Losses at the gene ends were 6 bases for V and 1 base for J; bases not matched to a gene: 2. The CDR3 bases are TGCAGCGTCGACAGGGTGAACACCGGGGAGCTGTTTTTT. Encoded protein: CSVDRVNTGELFF.

There are many counts of this clonotype. The gene calls are TRBV7-8 and TRBJ2-7; 9 nucleotides align to TRBD2. V gave up 4 bases and J gave up 5 bases; unmatched junction bases: 6. The CDR3 is 14 residues long. Germline CDR1 SGHVS, CDR2 FQNEAQ. Written as DNA, the CDR3 is TGTGCCAGCAGCTATGGCGGGAGGGAAAACGAGCAGTACTTC. Protein: CASSYGGRENEQYF.

This clonotype was seen ten or more times. The chain couples TRBV6-5 to TRBJ2-3; 8 nucleotides line up with TRBD2. The V gene's germline CDR1 is MNHEY and CDR2 SVGAGI. There are 16 residues in the CDR3. V shed 4 bases and J 1 base; nucleotides not matched to a gene: 7. For the CDR3, the DNA is TGTGCCAGCAGTTGGGGGGGAGCGGGGGGCACAGATACGCAGTATTTT. This encodes CASSWGGAGGTDTQYF.

This clonotype came up many times. The rearrangement joins TRBV5-1 to TRBJ2-1; TRBD2 agrees at 9 bases. CDR3 length: 15 amino acids. V was pared by 0 bases and J by 5 bases, with 3 bases of the junction left unmatched. Germline V lookup: CDR1 SGHRS, CDR2 YFSETQ. The CDR3 is CASSLVLAGDNEQFF. DNA of the CDR3: TGCGCCAGCAGCTTGGTATTAGCGGGGGACAATGAGCAGTTCTTC.

This clonotype appeared many times. The chain joins TRBV28 to TRBJ2-1; D may be TRBD2 (6 bases). The germline gives CDR1 MDHEN, CDR2 SYDVKM. Trimming pared 3 bases from V and 6 bases from J, leaving 15 bases between. The CDR3 is 15 amino acids. CDR3 DNA: TGTGCCAGCAGTTTGGGACGGTCCGGGAGCAATGAGCAGTTCTTC. It encodes CASSLGRSGSNEQFF.

Many counts were recorded for this clonotype. The V gene is TRBV20-1, the J gene TRBJ2-7; D uncertain. The CDR3 is made up of 12 amino acids. Trimming took off 6 bases at V and 2 bases at J, with 11 bases between the two ends. The germline CDR1 and CDR2 sequences are DFQATT and SNEGSKA (reference sequence). The CDR3 coding sequence is TGCAGTGCCCGGAAGGCCCCCTACGAGCAGTACTTC. It specifies CSARKAPYEQYF.

To note about this clonotype: A single base separates this from a much larger clone, so it may be a read error. CDR3 nucleotide sequence: TGTGCCAGCAGTGCAAAGGCACAGCCATTCACAGATACGCGGTATTTT. Translation gives CASSAKAQPFTDTRYF. The rearrangement links TRBV6-2 or TRBV6-3 to TRBJ2-3; D is uncertain. Germline V lookup: CDR1 MNHEY, CDR2 SVGEGT. CDR3 length: 16 residues.